This T cell receptor (beta chain) was found in a study of blood T cell repertoires in COVID-19. Here immunoSEQ multiplex PCR was the method, and the copy in TCRdb shows in-frame clones only, minus some. The sample consists of some 100,000 clones, 70% to 80% of them appearing once. The V gene's germline CDR1 is MGHRA and CDR2 YSYEKL. This CDR3 region has 16 residues. J lost 0 bases, V lost 4 bases, and 8 bases had no gene match. Material for sequencing was peripheral blood. This sequence was found in a man between 65 and 80 years old with acute or convalescent COVID-19. This chain links TRBV4-1 with TRBJ2-5, with 7 bases lining up with TRBD1. CDR3 DNA: TGCGCCAGCAGCCGAACAGGGGCACAGTACCAAGAGACCCAGTACTTC. Translated: CASSRTGAQYQETQYF.